Listed below are T cell receptor beta chains from one sample, sequenced in a study of T cell responses to AZD1222 COVID-19 vaccine. Data came from immunoSEQ multiplex PCR; TCRdb stores just in-frame clones and leaves some out. Here the sample spans 100,000 to 150,000 clones, 92% being singletons. The specimen comprised peripheral blood, sampled on day 0 of AZD1222 vaccination. The origin of the receptors is an adult in good health. Both conserved end residues are part of each CDR3. The order of the fields is J gene, CDR3 length, V gene, CDR3 protein.

J gene: TRBJ1-2; CDR3 length: 17; V gene: TRBV19; CDR3 protein: CASSIEGGADREYGYTF
J gene: TRBJ2-2; CDR3 length: 14; V gene: TRBV6-5; CDR3 protein: CASMATSDTGELFF
J gene: TRBJ1-3; CDR3 length: 10; V gene: TRBV30; CDR3 protein: CAWMGNTIYF
J gene: TRBJ2-7; CDR3 length: 13; V gene: TRBV7-2; CDR3 protein: CASSLPPPYEQYF
J gene: TRBJ1-1; CDR3 length: 15; V gene: TRBV4-3; CDR3 protein: CASSQDSGDLTEAFF
J gene: TRBJ1-3; CDR3 length: 16; V gene: TRBV25-1; CDR3 protein: CASSEREWFSGNTIYF
J gene: TRBJ2-1; CDR3 length: 18; V gene: TRBV7-9; CDR3 protein: CASSLAWRMEVSYNEQFF
J gene: TRBJ2-1; CDR3 length: 12; V gene: TRBV5-1; CDR3 protein: CASSLNYNEQFF
J gene: TRBJ2-5; CDR3 length: 15; V gene: TRBV9; CDR3 protein: CASSVGLAVQETQYF
J gene: TRBJ1-2; CDR3 length: 15; V gene: TRBV7-9; CDR3 protein: CASSLMAASNYGYTF
J gene: TRBJ2-3; CDR3 length: 17; V gene: TRBV7-9; CDR3 protein: CASSPTSSGGYTDTQYF
J gene: TRBJ2-5; CDR3 length: 15; V gene: TRBV11-2; CDR3 protein: CASSPHREMIQTQYF
J gene: TRBJ2-2; CDR3 length: 16; V gene: TRBV19; CDR3 protein: CASSIPGTGWSGELFF
J gene: TRBJ2-1; CDR3 length: 15; V gene: TRBV6-2/TRBV6-3; CDR3 protein: CASSYGTDRSNEQFF
J gene: TRBJ2-1; CDR3 length: 17; V gene: TRBV7-2; CDR3 protein: CASSLDRQGVPYNEQFF
J gene: TRBJ2-7; CDR3 length: 14; V gene: TRBV5-1; CDR3 protein: CASSERPGQGYQYF
J gene: TRBJ2-1; CDR3 length: 15; V gene: TRBV4-1; CDR3 protein: CASGNPGQRLDEQFF
J gene: TRBJ1-5; CDR3 length: 18; V gene: TRBV3-1/TRBV3-2; CDR3 protein: CASSHYEIRVYSNQPQHF
J gene: TRBJ2-3; CDR3 length: 13; V gene: TRBV7-9; CDR3 protein: CAISTLAADTQYF
J gene: TRBJ2-3; CDR3 length: 14; V gene: TRBV4-3; CDR3 protein: CASSQGGGTDTQYF
J gene: TRBJ2-5; CDR3 length: 16; V gene: TRBV3-1/TRBV3-2; CDR3 protein: CASSQASGGLQETQYF
J gene: TRBJ1-4; CDR3 length: 13; V gene: TRBV12-3/TRBV12-4; CDR3 protein: CASAWGANEKLFF
J gene: TRBJ1-2; CDR3 length: 15; V gene: TRBV3-1/TRBV3-2; CDR3 protein: CASSQGSRQRGGYTF
J gene: TRBJ1-5; CDR3 length: 13; V gene: TRBV11-2; CDR3 protein: CASSTRDNQPQHF
J gene: TRBJ2-1; CDR3 length: 14; V gene: TRBV7-9; CDR3 protein: CASSLEGLRNRQFF
J gene: TRBJ1-6; CDR3 length: 17; V gene: TRBV2; CDR3 protein: CASSRDRVPSYNSPLHF
J gene: TRBJ2-1; CDR3 length: 14; V gene: TRBV28; CDR3 protein: CATEIAGGLNEQFF
J gene: TRBJ1-5; CDR3 length: 13; V gene: TRBV7-9; CDR3 protein: CASSPPGVQPQHF
J gene: TRBJ2-1; CDR3 length: 20; V gene: TRBV24-1; CDR3 protein: CATSGPTGTSGLFSYNEQFF
J gene: TRBJ2-1; CDR3 length: 17; V gene: TRBV15; CDR3 protein: CATSRAGAGTSQNEQFF
J gene: TRBJ2-2; CDR3 length: 18; V gene: TRBV4-3; CDR3 protein: CASSQVLFWTRPTGELFF
J gene: TRBJ2-2; CDR3 length: 16; V gene: TRBV7-9; CDR3 protein: CASSQGQGRNTGELFF
J gene: TRBJ1-2; CDR3 length: 13; V gene: TRBV7-9; CDR3 protein: CASSQTELYGYTF
J gene: TRBJ2-6; CDR3 length: 19; V gene: TRBV4-3; CDR3 protein: CASSQDWAGRSSGANVLTF
J gene: TRBJ1-2; CDR3 length: 14; V gene: TRBV28; CDR3 protein: CACLRWTGGRGYTF
J gene: TRBJ2-1; CDR3 length: 14; V gene: TRBV5-1; CDR3 protein: CASSPAGGPNEQFF
J gene: TRBJ2-5; CDR3 length: 12; V gene: TRBV29-1; CDR3 protein: CSVERQQETQYF
J gene: TRBJ1-3; CDR3 length: 15; V gene: TRBV5-3; CDR3 protein: CARSLVDREGNTIYF
J gene: TRBJ2-2; CDR3 length: 16; V gene: TRBV5-5; CDR3 protein: CASSPRTDTNTGELFF
J gene: TRBJ1-6; CDR3 length: 16; V gene: TRBV4-3; CDR3 protein: CASSQYRGTYNSPLHF
J gene: TRBJ2-7; CDR3 length: 14; V gene: TRBV4-1; CDR3 protein: CASSLRGMTYEQYF
J gene: TRBJ1-5; CDR3 length: 15; V gene: TRBV5-6; CDR3 protein: CASSSGLGSDQPQHF
J gene: TRBJ2-7; CDR3 length: 16; V gene: TRBV7-9; CDR3 protein: CASSLTTGQGANEQYF
J gene: TRBJ2-5; CDR3 length: 19; V gene: TRBV10-3; CDR3 protein: CAISESHLTSGGAEETQYF